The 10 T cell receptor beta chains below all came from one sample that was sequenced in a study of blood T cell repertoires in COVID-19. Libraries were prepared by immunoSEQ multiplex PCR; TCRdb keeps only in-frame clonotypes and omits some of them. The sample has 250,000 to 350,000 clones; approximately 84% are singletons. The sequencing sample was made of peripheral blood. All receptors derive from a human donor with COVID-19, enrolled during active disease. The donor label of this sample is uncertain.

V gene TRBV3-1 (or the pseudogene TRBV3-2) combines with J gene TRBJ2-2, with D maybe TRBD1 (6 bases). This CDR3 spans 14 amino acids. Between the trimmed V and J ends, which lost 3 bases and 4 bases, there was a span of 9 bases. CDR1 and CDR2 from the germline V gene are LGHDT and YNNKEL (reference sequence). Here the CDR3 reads CASSQLGGTGELFF. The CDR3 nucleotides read TGTGCCAGCAGCCAGTTAGGGGGCACCGGGGAGCTGTTTTTT.

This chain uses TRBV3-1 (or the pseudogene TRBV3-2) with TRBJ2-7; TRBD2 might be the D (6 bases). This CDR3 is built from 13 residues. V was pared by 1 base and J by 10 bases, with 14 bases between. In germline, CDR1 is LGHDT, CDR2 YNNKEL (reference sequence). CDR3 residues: CASSQVGPSEQYF. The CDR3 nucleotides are TGTGCCAGCAGCCAAGTCGGGCCTAGCGAACAGTACTTC.

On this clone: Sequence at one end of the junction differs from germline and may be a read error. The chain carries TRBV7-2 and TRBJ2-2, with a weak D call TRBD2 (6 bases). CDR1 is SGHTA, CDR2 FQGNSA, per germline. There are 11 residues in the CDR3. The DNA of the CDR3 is TGTGCCAGCAGCATTAACGGGGGGCTGTTTTTT. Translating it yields CASSINGGLFF.

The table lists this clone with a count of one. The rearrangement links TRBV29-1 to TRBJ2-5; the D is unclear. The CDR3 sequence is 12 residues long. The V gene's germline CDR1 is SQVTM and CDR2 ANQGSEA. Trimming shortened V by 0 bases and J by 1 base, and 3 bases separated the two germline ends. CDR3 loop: CSVEDGQETQYF. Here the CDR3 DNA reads TGCAGCGTTGAAGACGGCCAAGAGACCCAGTACTTC.

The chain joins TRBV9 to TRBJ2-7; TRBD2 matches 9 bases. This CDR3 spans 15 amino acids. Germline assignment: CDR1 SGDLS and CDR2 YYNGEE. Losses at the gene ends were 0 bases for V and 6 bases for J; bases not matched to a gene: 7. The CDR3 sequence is CASSVAWVAGVEQYF. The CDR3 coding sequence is TGTGCCAGCAGCGTAGCTTGGGTAGCGGGAGTCGAGCAGTACTTC.

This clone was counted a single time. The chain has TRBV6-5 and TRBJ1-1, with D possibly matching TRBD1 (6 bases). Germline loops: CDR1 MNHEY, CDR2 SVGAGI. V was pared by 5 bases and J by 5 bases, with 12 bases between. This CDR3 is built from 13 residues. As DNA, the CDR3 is TGTGCCAGCAGTCTACAGGGTTGGACTGAAGCTTTCTTT. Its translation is CASSLQGWTEAFF.

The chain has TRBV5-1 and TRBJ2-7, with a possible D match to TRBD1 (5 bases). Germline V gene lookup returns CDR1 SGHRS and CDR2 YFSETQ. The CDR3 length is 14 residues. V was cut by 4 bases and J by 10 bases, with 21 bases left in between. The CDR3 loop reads CASSLQRQRTYQYF. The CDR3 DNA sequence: TGCGCCAGCAGCCTGCAACGACAGCGAACTTATCAGTACTTC.

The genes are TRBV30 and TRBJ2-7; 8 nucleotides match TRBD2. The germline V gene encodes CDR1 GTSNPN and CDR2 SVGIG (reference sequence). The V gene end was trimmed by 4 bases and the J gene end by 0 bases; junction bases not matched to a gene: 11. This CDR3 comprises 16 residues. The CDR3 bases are TGTGCCTGGAAACGAGCGGGGGTCTATTCCTCCTACGAGCAGTACTTC. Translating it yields CAWKRAGVYSSYEQYF.

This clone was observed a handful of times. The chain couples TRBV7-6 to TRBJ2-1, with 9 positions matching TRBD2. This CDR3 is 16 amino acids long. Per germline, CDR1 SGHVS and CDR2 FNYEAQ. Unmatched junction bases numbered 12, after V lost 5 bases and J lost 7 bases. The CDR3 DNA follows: TGTGCCAGCAGCCCCTACCCTAGCGGGACGAGGAATGAGCAGTTCTTC. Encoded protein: CASSPYPSGTRNEQFF. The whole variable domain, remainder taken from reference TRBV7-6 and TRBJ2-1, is GAGVSQSPRYKVTKRGQDVALRCDPISGHVSLYWYRQALGQGPEFLTYFNYEAQQDKSGLPNDRFSAERPEGSISTLTIQRTEQRDSAMYRCASSPYPSGTRNEQFFGPGTRLTVL.

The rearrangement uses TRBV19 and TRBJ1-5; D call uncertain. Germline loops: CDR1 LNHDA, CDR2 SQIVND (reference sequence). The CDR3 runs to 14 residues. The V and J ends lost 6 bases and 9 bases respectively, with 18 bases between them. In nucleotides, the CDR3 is TGTGCCAGTAGGAGCGACGGCCGCCGTGGGCCCCAGCATTTT. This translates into CASRSDGRRGPQHF. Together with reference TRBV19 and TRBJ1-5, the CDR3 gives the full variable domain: DGGITQSPKYLFRKEGQNVTLSCEQNLNHDAMYWYRQDPGQGLRLIYYSQIVNDFQKGDIAEGYSVSREKKESFPLTVTSAQKNPTAFYLCASRSDGRRGPQHFGDGTRLSIL.